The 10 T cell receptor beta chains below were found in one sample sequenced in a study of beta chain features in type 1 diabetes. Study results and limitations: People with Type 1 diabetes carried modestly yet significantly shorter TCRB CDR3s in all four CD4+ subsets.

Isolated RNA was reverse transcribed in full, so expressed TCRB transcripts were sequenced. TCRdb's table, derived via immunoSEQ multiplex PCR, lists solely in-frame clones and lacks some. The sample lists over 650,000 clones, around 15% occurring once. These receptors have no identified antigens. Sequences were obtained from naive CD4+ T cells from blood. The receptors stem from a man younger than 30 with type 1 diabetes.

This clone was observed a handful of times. DNA for the CDR3: TGTGCCAGCAGTTGGGACAGTGAAAAACTGTTTTTT. Protein sequence: CASSWDSEKLFF. The chain is built from TRBV2 and TRBJ1-4; TRBD1 agrees at 7 bases. The germline CDR1 and CDR2 sequences are SNHLY and FYNNEI. With V trimmed by 5 bases and J by 7 bases, 1 base remained unmatched. This CDR3 region has 12 residues.

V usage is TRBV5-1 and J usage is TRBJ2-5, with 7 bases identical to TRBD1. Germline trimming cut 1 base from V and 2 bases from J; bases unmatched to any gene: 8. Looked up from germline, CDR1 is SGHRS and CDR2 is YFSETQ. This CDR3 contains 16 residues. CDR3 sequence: CASSLLGQSTQETQYF. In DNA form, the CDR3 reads TGCGCCAGCAGCTTGCTGGGACAGTCGACGCAAGAGACCCAGTACTTC.

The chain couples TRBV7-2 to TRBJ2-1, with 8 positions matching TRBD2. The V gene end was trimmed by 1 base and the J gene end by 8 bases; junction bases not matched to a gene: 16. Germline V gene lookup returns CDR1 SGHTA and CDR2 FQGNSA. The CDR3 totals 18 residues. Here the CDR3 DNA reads TGTGCCAGCAGCTTAGGGTTAGCGGGACCCGGGGCGTCCCATGAGCAGTTCTTC. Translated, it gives CASSLGLAGPGASHEQFF. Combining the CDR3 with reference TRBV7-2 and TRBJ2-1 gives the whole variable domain GAGVSQSPSNKVTEKGKDVELRCDPISGHTALYWYRQSLGQGLEFLIYFQGNSAPDKSGLPSDRFSAERTGGSVSTLTIQRTQQEDSAVYLCASSLGLAGPGASHEQFFGPGTRLTVL.

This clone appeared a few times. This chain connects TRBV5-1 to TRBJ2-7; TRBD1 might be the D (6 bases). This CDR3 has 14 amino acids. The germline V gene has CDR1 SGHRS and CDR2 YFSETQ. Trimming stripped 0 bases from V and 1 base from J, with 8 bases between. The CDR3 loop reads CASSLDGTSYEQYF. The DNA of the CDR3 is TGCGCCAGCAGCTTGGACGGGACATCCTACGAGCAGTACTTC.

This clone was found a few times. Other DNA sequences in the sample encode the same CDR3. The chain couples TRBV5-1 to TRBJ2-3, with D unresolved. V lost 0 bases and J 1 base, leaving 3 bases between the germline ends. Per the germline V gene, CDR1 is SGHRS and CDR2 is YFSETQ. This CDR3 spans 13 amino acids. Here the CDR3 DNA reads TGCGCCAGCAGCTTGGGTGGCACAGATACGCAGTATTTT. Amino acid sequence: CASSLGGTDTQYF.

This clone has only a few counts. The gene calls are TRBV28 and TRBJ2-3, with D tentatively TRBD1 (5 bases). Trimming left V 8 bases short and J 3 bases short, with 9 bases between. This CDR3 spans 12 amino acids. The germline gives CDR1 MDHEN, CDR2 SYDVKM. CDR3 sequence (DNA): TGTGCCAGCCTAAAGGGGACAGATACGCAGTATTTT. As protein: CASLKGTDTQYF. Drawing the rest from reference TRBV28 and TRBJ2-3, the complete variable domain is DVKVTQSSRYLVKRTGEKVFLECVQDMDHENMFWYRQDPGLGLRLIYFSYDVKMKEKGDIPEGYSVSREKKERFSLILESASTNQTSMYLCASLKGTDTQYFGPGTRLTVL.

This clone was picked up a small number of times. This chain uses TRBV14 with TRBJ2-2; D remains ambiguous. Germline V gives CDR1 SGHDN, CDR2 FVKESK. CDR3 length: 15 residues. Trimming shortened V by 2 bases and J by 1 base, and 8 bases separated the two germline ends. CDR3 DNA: TGTGCCAGCAGCCAATGGCTTAAGAACACCGGGGAGCTGTTTTTT. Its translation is CASSQWLKNTGELFF.

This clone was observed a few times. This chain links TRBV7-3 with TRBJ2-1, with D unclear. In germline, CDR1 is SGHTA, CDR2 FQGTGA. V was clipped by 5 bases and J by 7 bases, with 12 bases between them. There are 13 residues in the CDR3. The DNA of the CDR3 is TGTGCCAGCAGCCCCAATCTCGGGAATGAGCAGTTCTTC. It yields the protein CASSPNLGNEQFF. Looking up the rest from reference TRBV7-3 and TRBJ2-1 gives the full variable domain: GAGVSQTPSNKVTEKGKYVELRCDPISGHTALYWYRQSLGQGPEFLIYFQGTGAADDSGLPNDRFFAVRPEGSVSTLKIQRTERGDSAVYLCASSPNLGNEQFFGPGTRLTVL.

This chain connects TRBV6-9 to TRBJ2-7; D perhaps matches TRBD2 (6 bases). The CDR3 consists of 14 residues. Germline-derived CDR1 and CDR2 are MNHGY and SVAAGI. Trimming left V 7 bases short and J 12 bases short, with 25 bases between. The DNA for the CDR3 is TGTGCCAGCAACCTAAGATTGGGGGGTTTGGATCGGTACTTC. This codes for CASNLRLGGLDRYF.

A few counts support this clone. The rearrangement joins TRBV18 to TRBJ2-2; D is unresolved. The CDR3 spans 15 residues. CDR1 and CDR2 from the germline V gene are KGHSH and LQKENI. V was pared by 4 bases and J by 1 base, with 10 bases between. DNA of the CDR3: TGTGCCAGCTCACTATGGACGGTGAACACCGGGGAGCTGTTTTTT. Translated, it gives CASSLWTVNTGELFF.